This entry lists 12 T cell receptor beta chains sequenced from one sample in a study of T cells after yellow fever vaccination. MiXCR, run by TCRdb on the 5' RACE reads, gives a single entry per CDR3 protein. The sample has about 630,000 distinct CDR3 sequences, 9% to 15% seen once; the top ten hold 15%. The source was PBMCs, collected on the day of the yellow fever booster vaccination. The receptors originated from a young man who received the YFV17D yellow fever vaccine.

This clonotype has just a few counts. This chain links TRBV20-1 with TRBJ2-2; possible D gene TRBD2, 5 bases. Looked up from germline, CDR1 is DFQATT and CDR2 is SNEGSKA (reference sequence). This CDR3 has 14 residues. V was cut by 5 bases and J by 5 bases, with 15 bases left in between. CDR3 protein: CSAGMAGGTGELFF. The DNA for the CDR3 is TGCAGTGCTGGGATGGCGGGTGGTACCGGGGAGCTGTTTTTT.

The CDR3 DNA follows: TGTGCCATCAGTGAGGGGGCGAGGACTGGAAACACCATATATTTT. It specifies CAISEGARTGNTIYF. The chain carries TRBV10-3 and TRBJ1-3, with D tentatively TRBD1 (5 bases). This CDR3 has 15 amino acids. V lost 2 bases, J lost 2 bases, and 10 bases lay in between. Per germline, CDR1 ENHRY and CDR2 SYGVKD.

The rearrangement joins TRBV24-1 to TRBJ2-3; TRBD2 aligns across 15 bases. Germline values: CDR1 KGHDR, CDR2 SFDVKD. The CDR3 is 16 residues long. V was clipped by 12 bases and J by 0 bases; unmatched bases: 6. The CDR3 here is CAVGTSGRTSTDTQYF. The DNA of the CDR3 is TGTGCCGTGGGGACTAGCGGGAGGACTAGCACAGATACGCAGTATTTT.

This clonotype showed up just once. The CDR3 does not close with the conserved phenylalanine or tryptophan, likely indicating a read error. This sequence joins TRBV15 and TRBJ1-1, with 11 bases identical to TRBD1. The CDR3 length is 14 residues. CDR1 is LNHNV and CDR2 is YYDKDF in the germline V gene (reference sequence). V lost 3 bases to trimming and J lost 4 bases; unmatched junction nucleotides: 1. The CDR3 bases are TGTGCCACCAGCAGGGACAGGGGGCCCACTGAAGCTTTCTTA. Amino acids: CATSRDRGPTEAFL.

V is TRBV5-1 and J is TRBJ1-3; TRBD1 is a possible D gene (5 bases). The CDR3 has 18 residues. V lost 4 bases and J 0 bases, leaving 20 bases between the germline ends. Germline V CDR1 and CDR2: SGHRS, YFSETQ. DNA of the CDR3: TGCGCCAGCAGCCCGGGAGGGGCAGGGTATAGCTCTGGAAACACCATATATTTT. Translation: CASSPGGAGYSSGNTIYF.

This chain connects TRBV29-1 to TRBJ2-7; either TRBD1 or TRBD2 may fit D (5 bases each). Trimming took 4 bases from V and 4 from J, leaving 14 bases between them. CDR1 SQVTM and CDR2 ANQGSEA come from the germline V gene. The CDR3 covers 13 residues. CDR3 region: CSVVGEGGYEQYF. The CDR3 DNA is TGCAGCGTTGTAGGGGAAGGCGGGTACGAGCAGTACTTC.

This clonotype was detected once. The chain joins TRBV6-1 to TRBJ2-6; D uncertain. From germline, CDR1 is MNHNS and CDR2 SASEGT. This CDR3 has 15 amino acids. Trimming took off 6 bases at V and 4 bases at J, with 13 bases between the two ends. The CDR3 DNA sequence: TGTGCCAGCAGCTCCGGCTGGGCCGGGGCCAACGTCCTGACTTTC. Amino acids: CASSSGWAGANVLTF.

The genes are TRBV10-1 and TRBJ2-7, with D tentatively TRBD2 (6 bases). This CDR3 contains 12 residues. CDR1 and CDR2 from the germline V gene are WNHNN and SYGVQD (reference sequence). V gave up 4 bases and J gave up 6 bases, with 10 bases separating them. In DNA, the CDR3 is TGCGCCAGCAGTGCGGCGGGGCTCGAGCAGTACTTC. It yields the protein CASSAAGLEQYF.

This clonotype was counted a few times. The V gene is TRBV12-3 or TRBV12-4, the J gene TRBJ2-3, with D tentatively TRBD1 or TRBD2 (5 bases each). CDR3 length equals 13 residues. Deletions cut 5 bases from V and 8 bases from J, with 14 bases between. CDR3 in DNA: TGTGCCAGCAGTAAGAACCGGGGCGTTACGCAGTATTTT. It codes for CASSKNRGVTQYF.

This clonotype was detected a few times. The V gene is TRBV7-9, the J gene TRBJ1-2; no definite D call. The ends were cut back, 6 bases at V and 4 bases at J, with 12 bases in the middle. CDR1 and CDR2 (germline): SEHNR, FQNEAQ (reference sequence). The CDR3 is made up of 13 amino acids. The CDR3 is CASSRDNSYGYTF. CDR3 nucleotide sequence: TGTGCCAGCAGTCGAGACAACAGCTATGGCTACACCTTC.

CDR3 amino acids: CATSGGDTDTQYF. The DNA of the CDR3 is TGTGCCACCAGCGGGGGGGACACAGATACGCAGTATTTT. The V gene is TRBV15, the J gene TRBJ2-3; 7 bases fit TRBD2. The CDR3 totals 13 residues. CDR1 LNHNV and CDR2 YYDKDF come from the germline V gene (reference sequence). V was pared by 5 bases and J by 2 bases, with 1 base of the junction left unmatched.

This clonotype showed up just a few times. The chain has TRBV15 and TRBJ1-2; no clear D gene. The CDR3 runs 15 residues. In germline, CDR1 is LNHNV, CDR2 YYDKDF (reference sequence). The V end was cut by 1 base, the J end by 4 bases, with 13 bases between. The CDR3 sequence: CATSRVGETSYGYTF. The CDR3 DNA reads TGTGCCACCAGCAGAGTCGGGGAAACGTCCTATGGCTACACCTTC.